This T cell receptor (beta chain) was profiled in a study of T cells in Graves' hyperthyroidism and ophthalmopathy. Amplified TCR beta CDR3 regions derived from RNA transcripts. In the first-round RT-PCR of the TCR CDR3, the HTBI primer set was used. In TCRdb, the multiplex PCR reads were re-called with MiXCR into one record per CDR3 protein. This table holds around 250,000 distinct CDR3 sequences, less than 15% found once. This CDR3 has 13 residues. Germline V gene lookup returns CDR1 SNHLY and CDR2 FYNNEI. Trimming pared 6 bases from V and 3 bases from J, leaving 11 bases between. This clonotype was recorded many times.

The sequenced material came from blood. The receptor was derived from a woman aged 40 to 50 with Graves' hyperthyroidism that later progressed to Graves' ophthalmopathy. The genes are TRBV2 and TRBJ1-1; no definite D call. The CDR3, as DNA: TGTGCCAGCAGCGGCGGCTGGGACACTGAAGCTTTCTTT. Protein sequence: CASSGGWDTEAFF. Complete variable domain (other parts from reference TRBV2 and TRBJ1-1): EPEVTQTPSHQVTQMGQEVILRCVPISNHLYFYWYRQILGQKVEFLVSFYNNEISEKSEIFDDQFSVERPDGSNFTLKIRSTKLEDSAMYFCASSGGWDTEAFFGQGTRLTVV.